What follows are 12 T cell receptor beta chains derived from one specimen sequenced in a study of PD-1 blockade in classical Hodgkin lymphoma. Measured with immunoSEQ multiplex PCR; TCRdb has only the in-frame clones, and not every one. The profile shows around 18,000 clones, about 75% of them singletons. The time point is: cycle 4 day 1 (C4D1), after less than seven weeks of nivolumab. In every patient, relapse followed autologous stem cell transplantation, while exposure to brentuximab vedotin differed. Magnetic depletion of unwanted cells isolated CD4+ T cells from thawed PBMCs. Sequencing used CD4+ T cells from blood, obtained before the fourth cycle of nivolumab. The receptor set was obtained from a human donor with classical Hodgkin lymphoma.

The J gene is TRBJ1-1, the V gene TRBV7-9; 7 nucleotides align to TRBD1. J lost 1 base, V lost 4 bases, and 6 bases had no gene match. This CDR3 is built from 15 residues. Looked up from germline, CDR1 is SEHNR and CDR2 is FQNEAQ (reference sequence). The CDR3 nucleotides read TGTGCCAGCAGCTCTCAAGGGGGCCCGAACACTGAAGCTTTCTTT. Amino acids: CASSSQGGPNTEAFF.

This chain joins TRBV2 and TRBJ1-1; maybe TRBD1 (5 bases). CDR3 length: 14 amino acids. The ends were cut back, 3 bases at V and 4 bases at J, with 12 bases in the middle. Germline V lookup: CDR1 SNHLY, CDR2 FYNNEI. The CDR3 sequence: CASSEYGGPTEAFF. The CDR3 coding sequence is TGTGCCAGCAGTGAGTATGGGGGACCCACTGAAGCTTTCTTT.

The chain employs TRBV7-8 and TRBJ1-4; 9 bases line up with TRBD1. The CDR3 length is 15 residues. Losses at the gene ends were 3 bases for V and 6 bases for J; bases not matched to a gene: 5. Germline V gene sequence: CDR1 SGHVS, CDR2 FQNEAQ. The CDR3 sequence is CASSLTGTGHEKLFF. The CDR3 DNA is TGTGCCAGCAGCTTGACCGGGACAGGGCATGAAAAACTGTTTTTT.

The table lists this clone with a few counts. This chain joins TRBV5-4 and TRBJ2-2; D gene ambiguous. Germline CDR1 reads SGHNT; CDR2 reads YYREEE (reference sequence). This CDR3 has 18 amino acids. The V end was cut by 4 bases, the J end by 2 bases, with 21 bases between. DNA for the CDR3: TGTGCCAGCAGCCCTGCGCGACTGGAAGCCATCAACACCGGGGAGCTGTTTTTT. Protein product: CASSPARLEAINTGELFF.

The chain's CDR3 is CASSLYNWGQFF. The DNA for the CDR3 is TGTGCCAGCAGCTTGTATAACTGGGGGCAGTTCTTC. The chain employs TRBV5-6 and TRBJ2-1; D is unclear. Germline CDR1 SGHDT, CDR2 YYEEEE. The CDR3 is 12 residues long. V was pared by 1 base and J by 12 bases, with 11 bases between. Combining the CDR3 with reference TRBV5-6 and TRBJ2-1 gives the whole variable domain DAGVTQSPTHLIKTRGQQVTLRCSPKSGHDTVSWYQQALGQGPQFIFQYYEEEERQRGNFPDRFSGHQFPNYSSELNVNALLLGDSALYLCASSLYNWGQFFGPGTRLTVL.

CDR3 amino acids: CASSWGNSNQPQHF. CDR3 DNA: TGTGCCAGTAGTTGGGGGAACAGCAATCAGCCCCAGCATTTT. The rearrangement uses TRBV19 and TRBJ1-5, with D possibly TRBD1 on 5 matching bases. Germline loops: CDR1 LNHDA, CDR2 SQIVND (reference sequence). V lost 5 bases to trimming and J lost 1 base, with 9 bases between them. The CDR3 is 14 residues long.

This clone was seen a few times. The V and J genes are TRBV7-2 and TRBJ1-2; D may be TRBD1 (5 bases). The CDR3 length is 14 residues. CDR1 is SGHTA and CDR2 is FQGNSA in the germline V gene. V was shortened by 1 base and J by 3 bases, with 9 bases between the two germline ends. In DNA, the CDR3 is TGTGCCAGCAGCTTAGTTCTACAGGACTATGGCTACACCTTC. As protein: CASSLVLQDYGYTF.

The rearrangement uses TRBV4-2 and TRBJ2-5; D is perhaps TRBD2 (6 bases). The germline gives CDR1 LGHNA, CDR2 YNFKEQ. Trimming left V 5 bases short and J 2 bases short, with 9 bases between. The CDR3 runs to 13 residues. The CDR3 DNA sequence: TGTGCCAGCAGCAGGGGACTTCAAGAGACCCAGTACTTC. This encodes CASSRGLQETQYF.

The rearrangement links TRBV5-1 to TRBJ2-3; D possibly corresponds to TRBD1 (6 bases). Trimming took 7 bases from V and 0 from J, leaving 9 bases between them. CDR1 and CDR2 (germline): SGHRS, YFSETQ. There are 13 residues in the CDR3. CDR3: CASWGPSTDTQYF. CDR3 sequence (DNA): TGCGCCAGCTGGGGGCCTAGCACAGATACGCAGTATTTT.

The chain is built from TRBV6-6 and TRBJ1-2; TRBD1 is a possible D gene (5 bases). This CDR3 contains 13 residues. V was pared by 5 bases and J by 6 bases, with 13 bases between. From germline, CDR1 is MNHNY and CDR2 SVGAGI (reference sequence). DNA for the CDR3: TGTGCCAGCAGTCCCACGGGACCCCATGGCTACACCTTC. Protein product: CASSPTGPHGYTF.

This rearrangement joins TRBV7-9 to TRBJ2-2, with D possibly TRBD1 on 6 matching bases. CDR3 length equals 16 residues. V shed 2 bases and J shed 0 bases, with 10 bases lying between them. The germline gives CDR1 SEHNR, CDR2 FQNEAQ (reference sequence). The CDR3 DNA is TGTGCCAGCAGCTTACTTGGACAGTCGAACACCGGGGAGCTGTTTTTT. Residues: CASSLLGQSNTGELFF.

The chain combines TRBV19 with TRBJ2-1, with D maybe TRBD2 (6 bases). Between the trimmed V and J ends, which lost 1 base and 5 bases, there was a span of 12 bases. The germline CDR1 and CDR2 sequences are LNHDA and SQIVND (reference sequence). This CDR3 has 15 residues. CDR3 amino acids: CASSIAQRAHNEQFF. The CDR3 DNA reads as TGTGCCAGTAGTATAGCCCAGCGGGCCCACAATGAGCAGTTCTTC.